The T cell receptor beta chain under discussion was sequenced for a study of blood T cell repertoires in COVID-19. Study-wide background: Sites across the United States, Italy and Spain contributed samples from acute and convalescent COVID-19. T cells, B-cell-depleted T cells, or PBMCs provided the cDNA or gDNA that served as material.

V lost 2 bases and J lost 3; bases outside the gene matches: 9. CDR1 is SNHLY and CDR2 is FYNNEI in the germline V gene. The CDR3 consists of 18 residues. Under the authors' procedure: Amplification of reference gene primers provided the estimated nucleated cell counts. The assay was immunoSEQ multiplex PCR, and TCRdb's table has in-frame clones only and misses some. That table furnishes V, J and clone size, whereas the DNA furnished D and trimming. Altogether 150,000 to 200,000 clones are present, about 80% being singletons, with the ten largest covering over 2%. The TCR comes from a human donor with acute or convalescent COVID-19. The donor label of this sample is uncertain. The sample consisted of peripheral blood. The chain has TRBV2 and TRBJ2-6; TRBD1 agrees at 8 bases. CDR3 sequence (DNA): TGTGCCAGCAGTGAAATGAGACAGGGGAAAGGTGGGGCCAACGTCCTGACTTTC. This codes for CASSEMRQGKGGANVLTF.